Described below is a single T cell receptor (beta chain) sequence and its context. As originally analysed: Amplification of reference gene primers was used by the study to estimate nucleated cell counts. Data came from immunoSEQ multiplex PCR; TCRdb stores just in-frame clones and leaves some out. V, J and clone size derive from that table, while D and trimming were established from the DNA sequence. The sample lists about 210,000 clones; roughly four fifths were seen once. The data were obtained in a study of blood T cell repertoires in COVID-19. Study in general: COVID-19 samples collected from the United States, Italy and Spain covered acute and convalescent phases. T cells, B-cell-depleted T cells, or PBMCs provided the cDNA or gDNA that served as material.

V lost 5 bases and J lost 0, with 24 bases in between. The CDR3 totals 19 residues. Germline CDR1 SEHNR, CDR2 FQNEAQ (reference sequence). The cohort comprised adults aged roughly 18 to 95 years residing in approximately 25 US areas. The TCR comes from a man aged 40-55 years who had recovered from COVID-19. This chain connects TRBV7-9 to TRBJ2-3; D might be TRBD2 (6 bases). The sequenced material came from PBMCs or T cells enriched from blood (not recorded which). The CDR3 region is CASSRSFLERGASTDTQYF. In DNA, the CDR3 is TGTGCCAGCAGCCGCAGCTTTCTGGAACGCGGGGCAAGCACAGATACGCAGTATTTT.